A single sample gave rise to the 16 T cell receptor delta chains below, sequenced in a study of Vδ1+ human thymocytes. The study's findings and limits: In the thymus, TRG and TRD repertoires looked highly polyclonal with Gaussian CDR3 lengths.

Their target antigens are unknown. Extracted RNA was reverse transcribed into cDNA. CDR3 amplicons came from multiplex PCR with pooled V-gene forward and constant-region reverse primers. TCRdb re-processed the multiplex PCR reads using CATT. The sample includes more than 50,000 delta-chain clones, about 16% seen only once; the top ten take approximately 0.4%. Specimen: Vdelta1+ gamma-delta thymocytes from the thymus. Subset indicated: FACS-sorted CD3+ TCRalphabeta- TCRVdelta1+ TCRVdelta2- thymocytes. The receptors come from a girl under three years old who had congenital heart surgery.

The chain carries TRDV1 and TRDJ1; TRDD3 is a possible D gene (6 bases). Between the trimmed V and J ends, which lost 5 bases and 10 bases, there was a span of 29 bases. The CDR3 consists of 17 residues. Germline V lookup: CDR1 TSWWSYY, CDR2 QGS. The CDR3 is CALGPPPNLASGVALIF. CDR3 coding DNA: TGTGCTCTTGGGCCACCACCGAACCTGGCCTCTGGGGTGGCACTCATCTTT.

About this clone itself: In the same sample, other DNA sequences code for this CDR3. The chain has TRDV1 and TRDJ1; D is undetermined. The CDR3 loop spans 12 amino acids. V was shortened by 2 bases and J by 2 bases, with 3 bases between the two germline ends. Per the germline V gene, CDR1 is TSWWSYY and CDR2 is QGS. CDR3 sequence (DNA): TGTGCTCTTGGGGAAAATACCGATAAACTCATCTTT. As protein: CALGENTDKLIF.

The chain is built from TRDV1 and TRDJ1; D is uncertain. The germline V gene has CDR1 TSWWSYY and CDR2 QGS. The V gene lost 2 bases and the J gene lost 6 bases, with 25 bases spanning the gap. This CDR3 contains 18 residues. The CDR3 nucleotides read TGTGCTCTTGGGGAAAGGCGCCCCCTTAGAGGAGAACTGTATAAACTCATCTTT. Translation gives CALGERRPLRGELYKLIF.

V and J are TRDV1 and TRDJ1; weak D call: TRDD3 (5 bases). Between the trimmed V and J ends, which lost 2 bases and 0 bases, there was a span of 19 bases. The CDR3 length is 18 residues. Germline V gene lookup returns CDR1 TSWWSYY and CDR2 QGS. The CDR3 reads CALGELQGTRIHTDKLIF. For the CDR3, the DNA is TGTGCTCTTGGGGAATTACAGGGGACGAGAATCCACACCGATAAACTCATCTTT.

In this sample, this clone turned up a few times. The chain employs TRDV1 and TRDJ1, with TRDD3 matching over 7 bases. The CDR3 has 21 amino acids. Germline lookup yields CDR1 TSWWSYY and CDR2 QGS. The J segment lost 0 bases and the V segment lost 0 bases, leaving 19 bases of the junction unmatched. The DNA for the CDR3 is TGTGCTCTTGGGGAACTAGTTCAAGTGGGGGACGGGAGAAGGTACACCGATAAACTCATCTTT. This translates into CALGELVQVGDGRRYTDKLIF.

The rearrangement joins TRDV1 to TRDJ1; D is unresolved. Per germline, CDR1 TSWWSYY and CDR2 QGS. The CDR3 has 21 amino acids. Deletions cut 2 bases from V and 3 bases from J, with 31 bases between. The CDR3 DNA sequence: TGTGCTCTTGGGGAATTACAAACGAAGTTACGAAAAGAGGTGGGTTCCGATAAACTCATCTTT. Its protein product is CALGELQTKLRKEVGSDKLIF.

This clone was seen a handful of times. The V gene is TRDV1, the J gene TRDJ1; the match to TRDD3 covers 8 bases. This CDR3 contains 26 residues. CDR1 and CDR2 (germline): TSWWSYY, QGS. The V gene end was trimmed by 2 bases and the J gene end by 0 bases; junction bases not matched to a gene: 35. CDR3 in amino acids: CALGEIWDGVGTFDRLGAYYTDKLIF. As DNA, the CDR3 is TGTGCTCTTGGGGAAATTTGGGATGGGGTTGGAACTTTCGATCGACTGGGGGCCTACTACACCGATAAACTCATCTTT.

The V and J genes are TRDV1 and TRDJ1; 9 nucleotides agree with TRDD3. CDR3 length: 17 residues. J gave up 1 base and V 1 base, and 7 bases lay outside the gene matches. The germline V gene encodes CDR1 TSWWSYY and CDR2 QGS. CDR3 in amino acids: CALGERGWGMLTDKLIF. CDR3 bases: TGTGCTCTTGGGGAACGGGGCTGGGGGATGCTCACCGATAAACTCATCTTT.

The chain employs TRDV1 and TRDJ1, with D perhaps TRDD2 (5 bases). This CDR3 region has 22 residues. The V end was cut by 0 bases, the J end by 5 bases, with 34 bases between. CDR1 and CDR2 (germline): TSWWSYY, QGS. This chain's CDR3 is CALGELVKDLWTLRPVLDKLIF. DNA for the CDR3: TGTGCTCTTGGGGAACTAGTAAAAGATCTTTGGACCCTACGGCCTGTACTGGATAAACTCATCTTT.

This clone turned up a few times. The chain employs TRAV29/DV5 and TRDJ1, with 13 bases aligning to TRDD3. This CDR3 has 25 residues. CDR1 NSMFDY and CDR2 ISSIKDK come from the germline V gene. The junction had 31 bases not matched to a gene; V was cut back by 1 base and J by 1 base. The CDR3 DNA is TGTGCAGCAAGCCCCACAAATCATTCCTCCCATCGTACTGGGGGATACGCTAGACCCACCGATAAACTCATCTTT. The encoded protein is CAASPTNHSSHRTGGYARPTDKLIF.

The table lists this clone with a few counts. The chain is built from TRDV1 and TRDJ1; 9 nucleotides align to TRDD2. There are 16 residues in the CDR3. In germline, CDR1 is TSWWSYY, CDR2 QGS. J gave up 2 bases and V 7 bases, and 11 bases lay outside the gene matches. The CDR3 DNA sequence: TGTGCTCTTGCCCATCCTTCCTACCTGGGTACCGATAAACTCATCTTT. Amino acid sequence: CALAHPSYLGTDKLIF.

The chain links TRDV1 to TRDJ1, with D tentatively TRDD3 (5 bases). Germline V lookup: CDR1 TSWWSYY, CDR2 QGS. There are 16 residues in the CDR3. V gave up 4 bases and J gave up 0 bases, with 15 bases separating them. In nucleotides, the CDR3 is TGTGCTCTTGGGGCCCACCGACGGGGGGACACCGATAAACTCATCTTT. Residues: CALGAHRRGDTDKLIF.

This clone has a handful of counts. The gene calls are TRDV1 and TRDJ1; D could derive from TRDD2 or TRDD3 (5 bases each). Germline V gene data show CDR1 as TSWWSYY and CDR2 as QGS. The CDR3 loop spans 18 amino acids. Trimming cost V 9 bases and J 0 bases, with 26 bases left between them. CDR3 region: CALADDLHWRSYTDKLIF. The DNA for the CDR3 is TGTGCTCTAGCCGATGACCTACACTGGAGATCCTACACCGATAAACTCATCTTT.

The chain joins TRDV1 to TRDJ1; 12 bases align to TRDD3. The CDR3 contains 18 residues. Per germline, CDR1 TSWWSYY and CDR2 QGS. V was pared by 6 bases and J by 0 bases, with 11 bases of the junction left unmatched. The CDR3 sequence: CALGPSSPGGYDTDKLIF. CDR3 nucleotide sequence: TGTGCTCTTGGCCCGTCCTCCCCTGGGGGATACGACACCGATAAACTCATCTTT.

J is TRDJ1 and V is TRDV1, with D tentatively TRDD3 (6 bases). The CDR3 is made up of 17 amino acids. The V end was cut by 8 bases, the J end by 7 bases, with 29 bases between. CDR1 TSWWSYY and CDR2 QGS come from the germline V gene. The CDR3 reads CALIVVNGGPLSGKLIF. CDR3 DNA: TGTGCTCTTATAGTGGTGAATGGGGGGCCCCTTTCGGGTAAACTCATCTTT.

This rearrangement joins TRDV1 to TRDJ1; 10 bases fit TRDD3. The V segment lost 0 bases and the J segment 7 bases; nucleotides outside the gene matches: 26. The CDR3 has 22 residues. Germline CDR1 and CDR2: TSWWSYY and QGS. The CDR3 region has the DNA TGTGCTCTTGGGGAACTCTTGGACCTTCCAGGCCTTTTACTGGGGGATCGTGGTAAACTCATCTTT. Protein: CALGELLDLPGLLLGDRGKLIF.